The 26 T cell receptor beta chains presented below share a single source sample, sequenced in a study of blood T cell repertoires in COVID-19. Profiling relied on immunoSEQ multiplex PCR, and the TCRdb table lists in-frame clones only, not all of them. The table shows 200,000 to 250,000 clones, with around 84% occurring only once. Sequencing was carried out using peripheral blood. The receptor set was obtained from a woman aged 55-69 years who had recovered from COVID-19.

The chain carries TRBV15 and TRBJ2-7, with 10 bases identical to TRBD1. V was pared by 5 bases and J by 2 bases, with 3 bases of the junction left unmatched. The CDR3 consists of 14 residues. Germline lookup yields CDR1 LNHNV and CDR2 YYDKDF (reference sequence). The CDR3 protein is CATSPGTGAYEQYF. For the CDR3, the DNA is TGTGCCACCAGCCCGGGGACAGGGGCCTACGAGCAGTACTTC. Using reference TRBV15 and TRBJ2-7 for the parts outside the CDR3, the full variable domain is DAMVIQNPRYQVTQFGKPVTLSCSQTLNHNVMYWYQQKSSQAPKLLFHYYDKDFNNEADTPDNFQSRRPNTSFCFLDIRSPGLGDTAMYLCATSPGTGAYEQYFGPGTRLTVT.

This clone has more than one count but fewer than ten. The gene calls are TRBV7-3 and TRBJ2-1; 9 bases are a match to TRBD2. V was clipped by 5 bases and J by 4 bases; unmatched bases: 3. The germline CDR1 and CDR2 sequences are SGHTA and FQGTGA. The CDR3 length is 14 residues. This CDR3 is CASSRGGDYNEQFF. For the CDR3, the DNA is TGTGCCAGCAGCCGCGGGGGGGATTACAATGAGCAGTTCTTC.

CDR3 bases: TGTGCCAGCAGCTCGCGGACAGGGGCAAAGACCCAGTACTTC. It codes for CASSSRTGAKTQYF. The rearrangement joins TRBV5-4 to TRBJ2-5; TRBD1 matches at 9 bases. J gave up 6 bases and V 3 bases, and 6 bases lay outside the gene matches. From germline, CDR1 is SGHNT and CDR2 YYREEE (reference sequence). This CDR3 region has 14 residues. Looking up the rest from reference TRBV5-4 and TRBJ2-5 gives the full variable domain: ETGVTQSPTHLIKTRGQQVTLRCSSQSGHNTVSWYQQALGQGPQFIFQYYREEENGRGNFPPRFSGLQFPNYSSELNVNALELDDSALYLCASSSRTGAKTQYFGPGTRLLVL.

The CDR3 coding sequence is TGCGCCAGCAGCTTGGGGGAGATTGATTCACCCCTCCACTTT. Translating it yields CASSLGEIDSPLHF. The chain is built from TRBV5-1 and TRBJ1-6; D is unclear. Germline CDR1 is SGHRS and CDR2 is YFSETQ. The CDR3 runs to 14 residues. Trimming took 0 bases from V and 8 from J, leaving 9 bases between them.

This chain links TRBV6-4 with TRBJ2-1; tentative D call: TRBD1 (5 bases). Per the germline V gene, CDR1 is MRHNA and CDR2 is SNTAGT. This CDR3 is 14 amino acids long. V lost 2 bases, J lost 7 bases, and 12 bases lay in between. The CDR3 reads CASSDLAGKNEQFF. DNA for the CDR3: TGTGCCAGCAGTGACCTTGCAGGGAAAAATGAGCAGTTCTTC.

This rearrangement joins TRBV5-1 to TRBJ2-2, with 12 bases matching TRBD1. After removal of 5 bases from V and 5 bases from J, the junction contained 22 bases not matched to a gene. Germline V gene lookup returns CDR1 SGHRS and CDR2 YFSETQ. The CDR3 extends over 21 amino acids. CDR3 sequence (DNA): TGCGCCAGCAGTCCTCGGCCCGTCCGGGACAGGGGGCGTGAGTGGACCGGGGAGCTGTTTTTT. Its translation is CASSPRPVRDRGREWTGELFF.

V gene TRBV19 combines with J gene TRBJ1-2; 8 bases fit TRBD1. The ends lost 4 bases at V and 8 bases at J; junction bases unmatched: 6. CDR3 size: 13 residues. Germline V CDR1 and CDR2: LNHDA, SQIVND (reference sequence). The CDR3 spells CASSTWDRRGYTF. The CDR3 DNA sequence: TGTGCCAGTAGTACCTGGGACAGGCGGGGCTACACCTTC. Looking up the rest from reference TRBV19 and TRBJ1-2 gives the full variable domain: DGGITQSPKYLFRKEGQNVTLSCEQNLNHDAMYWYRQDPGQGLRLIYYSQIVNDFQKGDIAEGYSVSREKKESFPLTVTSAQKNPTAFYLCASSTWDRRGYTFGSGTRLTVV.

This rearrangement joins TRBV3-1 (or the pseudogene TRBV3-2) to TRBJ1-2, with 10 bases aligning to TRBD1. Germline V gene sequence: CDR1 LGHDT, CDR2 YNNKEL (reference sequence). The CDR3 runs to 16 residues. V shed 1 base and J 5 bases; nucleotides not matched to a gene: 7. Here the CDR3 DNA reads TGTGCCAGCAGCCAAGGACAGGGGGCGCAGAGTTATGGCTACACCTTC. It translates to CASSQGQGAQSYGYTF.

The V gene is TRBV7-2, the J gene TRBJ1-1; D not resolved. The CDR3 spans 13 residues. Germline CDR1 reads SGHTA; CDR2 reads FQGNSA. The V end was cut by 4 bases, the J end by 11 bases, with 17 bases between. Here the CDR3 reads CASSSRTGERAFF. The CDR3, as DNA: TGTGCCAGCAGCTCCCGGACGGGAGAAAGGGCTTTCTTT.

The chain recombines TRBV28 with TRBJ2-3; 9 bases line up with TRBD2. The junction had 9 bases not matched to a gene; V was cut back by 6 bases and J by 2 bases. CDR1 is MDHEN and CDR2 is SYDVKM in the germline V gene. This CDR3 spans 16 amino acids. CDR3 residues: CASSPHLAGHTDTQYF. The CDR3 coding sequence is TGTGCCAGCAGCCCCCATCTAGCGGGGCACACAGATACGCAGTATTTT.

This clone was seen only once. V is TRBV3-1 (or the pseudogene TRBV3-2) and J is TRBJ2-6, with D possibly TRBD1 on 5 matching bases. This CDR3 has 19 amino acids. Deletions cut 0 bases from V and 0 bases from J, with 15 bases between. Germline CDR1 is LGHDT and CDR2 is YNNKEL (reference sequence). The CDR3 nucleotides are TGTGCCAGCAGCCAAGATCCGCTCGGACACTTCTCTGGGGCCAACGTCCTGACTTTC. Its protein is CASSQDPLGHFSGANVLTF.

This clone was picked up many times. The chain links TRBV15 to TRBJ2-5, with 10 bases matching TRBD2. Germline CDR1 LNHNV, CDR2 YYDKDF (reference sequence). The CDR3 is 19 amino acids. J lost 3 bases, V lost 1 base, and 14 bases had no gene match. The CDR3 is CATSRARTASGGLEETQYF. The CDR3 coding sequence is TGTGCCACCAGCAGAGCGCGCACCGCTAGCGGGGGTTTGGAAGAGACCCAGTACTTC.

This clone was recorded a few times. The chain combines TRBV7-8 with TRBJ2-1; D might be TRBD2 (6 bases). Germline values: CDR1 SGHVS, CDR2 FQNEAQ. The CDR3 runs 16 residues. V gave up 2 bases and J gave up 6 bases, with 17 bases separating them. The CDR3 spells CASSLPYRLGSNEQFF. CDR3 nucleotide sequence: TGTGCCAGCAGCTTACCTTACCGACTAGGGTCCAATGAGCAGTTCTTC.

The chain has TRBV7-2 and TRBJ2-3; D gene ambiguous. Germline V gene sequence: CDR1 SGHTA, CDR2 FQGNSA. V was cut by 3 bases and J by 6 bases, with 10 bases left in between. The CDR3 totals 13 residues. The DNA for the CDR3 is TGTGCCAGCAGCTTGGTCCACTTGGATACGCAGTATTTT. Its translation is CASSLVHLDTQYF.

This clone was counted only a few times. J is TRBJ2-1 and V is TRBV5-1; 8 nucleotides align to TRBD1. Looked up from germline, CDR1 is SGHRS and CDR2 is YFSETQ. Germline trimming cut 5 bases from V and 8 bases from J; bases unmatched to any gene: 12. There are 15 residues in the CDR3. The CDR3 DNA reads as TGCGCCAGCAGTCTCAGGACAGGGCCGGAGGATGAGCAGTTCTTC. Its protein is CASSLRTGPEDEQFF.

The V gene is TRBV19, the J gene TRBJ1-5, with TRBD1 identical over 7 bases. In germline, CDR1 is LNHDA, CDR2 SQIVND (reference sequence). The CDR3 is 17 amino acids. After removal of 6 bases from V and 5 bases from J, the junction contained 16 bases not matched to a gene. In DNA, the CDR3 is TGTGCCAGTAGCAGAAGGGCGACAGGGACTCTAGATCAGCCCCAGCATTTT. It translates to CASSRRATGTLDQPQHF. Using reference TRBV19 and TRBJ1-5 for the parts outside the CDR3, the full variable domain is DGGITQSPKYLFRKEGQNVTLSCEQNLNHDAMYWYRQDPGQGLRLIYYSQIVNDFQKGDIAEGYSVSREKKESFPLTVTSAQKNPTAFYLCASSRRATGTLDQPQHFGDGTRLSIL.

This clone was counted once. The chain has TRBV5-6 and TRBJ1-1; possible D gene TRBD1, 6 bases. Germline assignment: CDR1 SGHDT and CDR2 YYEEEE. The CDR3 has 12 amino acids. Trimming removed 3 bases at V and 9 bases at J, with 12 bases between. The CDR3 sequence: CASSSTGFKAFF. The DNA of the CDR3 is TGTGCCAGCAGCTCCACAGGGTTTAAAGCTTTCTTT. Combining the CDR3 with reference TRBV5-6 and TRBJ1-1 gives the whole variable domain DAGVTQSPTHLIKTRGQQVTLRCSPKSGHDTVSWYQQALGQGPQFIFQYYEEEERQRGNFPDRFSGHQFPNYSSELNVNALLLGDSALYLCASSSTGFKAFFGQGTRLTVV.

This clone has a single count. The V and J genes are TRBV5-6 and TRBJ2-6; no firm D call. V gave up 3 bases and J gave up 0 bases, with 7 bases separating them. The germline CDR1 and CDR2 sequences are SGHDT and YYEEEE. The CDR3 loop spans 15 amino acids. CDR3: CASSSLSSGANVLTF. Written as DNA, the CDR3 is TGTGCCAGCAGCTCACTGAGCTCTGGGGCCAACGTCCTGACTTTC. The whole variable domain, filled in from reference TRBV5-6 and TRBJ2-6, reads DAGVTQSPTHLIKTRGQQVTLRCSPKSGHDTVSWYQQALGQGPQFIFQYYEEEERQRGNFPDRFSGHQFPNYSSELNVNALLLGDSALYLCASSSLSSGANVLTFGAGSRLTVL.

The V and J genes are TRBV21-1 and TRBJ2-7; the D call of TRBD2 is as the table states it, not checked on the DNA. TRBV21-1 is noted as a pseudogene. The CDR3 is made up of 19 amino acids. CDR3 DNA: TGTGCCAGCAGCAAAGATCGGGCTAGCGGGGGGAAACTCTCCTACGAGCAGTACTTC. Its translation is CASSKDRASGGKLSYEQYF.

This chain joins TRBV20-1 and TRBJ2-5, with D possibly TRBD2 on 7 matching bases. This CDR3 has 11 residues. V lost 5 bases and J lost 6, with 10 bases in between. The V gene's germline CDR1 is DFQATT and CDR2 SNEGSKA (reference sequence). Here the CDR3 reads CSAGGGQTQYF. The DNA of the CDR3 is TGCAGTGCTGGGGGGGGCCAGACCCAGTACTTC.

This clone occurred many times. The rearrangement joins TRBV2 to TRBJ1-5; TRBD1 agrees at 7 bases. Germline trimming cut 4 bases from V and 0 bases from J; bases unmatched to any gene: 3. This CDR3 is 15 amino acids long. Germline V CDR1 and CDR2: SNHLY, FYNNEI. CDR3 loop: CASSAGQSSNQPQHF. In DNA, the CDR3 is TGTGCCAGCAGTGCGGGACAGAGTAGCAATCAGCCCCAGCATTTT.

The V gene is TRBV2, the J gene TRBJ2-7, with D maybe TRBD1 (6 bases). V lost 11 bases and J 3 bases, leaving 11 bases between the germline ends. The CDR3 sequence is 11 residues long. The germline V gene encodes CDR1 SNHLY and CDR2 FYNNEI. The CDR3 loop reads CASRQVYEQYF. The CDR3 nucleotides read TGTGCCTCCCGACAGGTCTACGAGCAGTACTTC.

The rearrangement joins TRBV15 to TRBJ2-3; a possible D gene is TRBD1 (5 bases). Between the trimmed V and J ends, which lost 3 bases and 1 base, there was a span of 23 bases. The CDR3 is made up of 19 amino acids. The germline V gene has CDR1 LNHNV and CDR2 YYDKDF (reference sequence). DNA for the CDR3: TGTGCCACCAGCAGTCCCCCCAGGGCAGCAGAGGTTCGCACAGATACGCAGTATTTT. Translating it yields CATSSPPRAAEVRTDTQYF.

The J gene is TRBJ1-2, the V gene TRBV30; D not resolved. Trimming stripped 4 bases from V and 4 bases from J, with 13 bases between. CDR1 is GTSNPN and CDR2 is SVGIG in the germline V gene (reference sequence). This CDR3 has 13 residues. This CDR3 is CAWINTVTYGYTF. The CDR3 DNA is TGTGCCTGGATTAACACCGTCACCTATGGCTACACCTTC.

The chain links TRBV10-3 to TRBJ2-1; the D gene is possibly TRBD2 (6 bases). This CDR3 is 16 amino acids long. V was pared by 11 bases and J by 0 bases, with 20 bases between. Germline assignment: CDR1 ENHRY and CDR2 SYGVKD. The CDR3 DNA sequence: TGTGCCTCCCAGAGGGAGGTAATAAGCTCCTACAATGAGCAGTTCTTC. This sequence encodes CASQREVISSYNEQFF.

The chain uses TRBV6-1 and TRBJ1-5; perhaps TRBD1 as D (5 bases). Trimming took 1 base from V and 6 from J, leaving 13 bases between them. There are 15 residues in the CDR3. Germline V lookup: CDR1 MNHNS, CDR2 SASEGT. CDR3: CASSEGGRAAQPQHF. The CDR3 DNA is TGTGCCAGCAGTGAAGGGGGCAGGGCGGCTCAGCCCCAGCATTTT.